This passage covers 3 T cell receptor beta chains from one sample sequenced in a study of blood T cells in healthy people across ages. Next came a second PCR, run for about 7 to 12 cycles, which used a sample-barcoded 5' primer along with a J-beta primer mix. TCRdb re-called the 5' RACE reads through MiXCR, storing one row per CDR3 protein. The sample shows 600,000 to 850,000 distinct CDR3 sequences, more than 20% of them seen only once. The data also belong to a second study, concerning T cells of mothers and their children.

The source material was blood. These receptors all stem from a boy aged 5-17 years in good health.

This clonotype occurred a few times. Mismatch with germline at one junction end may stem from a read error. V gene TRBV4-3 combines with J gene TRBJ1-1; 7 positions agree with TRBD1. The germline V gene has CDR1 LGHNA and CDR2 YSLEER. The CDR3 has 15 amino acids. CDR3 DNA sequence: TGCGCCAGCAGCCAGGACAGGATGTTGAACACTGAAGCTCTCTTT. Protein sequence: CASSQDRMLNTEALF.

The chain links TRBV20-1 to TRBJ2-5; D is uncertain. The end of the DNA aligns better with TRBJ2-7, so the J call may be wrong. The germline gives CDR1 DFQATT, CDR2 SNEGSKA (reference sequence). The CDR3 loop spans 17 amino acids. CDR3 loop: CSARDPHNQAASYEQYF. CDR3 nucleotides: TGCAGTGCTAGAGATCCCCACAACCAGGCCGCCTCCTACGAGCAGTACTTC.

This clonotype was detected a few times. The V call is TRBV10-3, the J call TRBJ2-1; D gene ambiguous. The CDR3 is 13 residues long. The V end lost 0 bases, the J end lost 6 bases, and 6 bases lay between the germline ends. Looked up from germline, CDR1 is ENHRY and CDR2 is SYGVKD. CDR3 nucleotides: TGTGCCATCAGTGAGTCTGGTATCAATGAGCAGTTCTTC. Translation gives CAISESGINEQFF.